This T cell receptor (beta chain) was found in a study of cytomegalovirus exposure and HLA in healthy donors. General study results and limits: HLA alleles showed associations with 16,951 TCR beta sequences in a later analysis, at a 0.05 false discovery rate.

The germline CDR1 and CDR2 sequences are MNHNS and SASEGT. Deletions cut 3 bases from V and 0 bases from J, with 6 bases between. This CDR3 has 13 amino acids. The study ran its PCR with 60 Vbeta and 13 Jbeta primers. Some clones are missing from TCRdb's copy, which holds only in-frame ones; the method was immunoSEQ multiplex PCR. The sample lists fewer than 150,000 clones; roughly 80% were seen once. Concerning this clone: Its specificity is unknown.

The chain links TRBV6-1 to TRBJ2-7, with D unresolved. The sequencing sample was made of PBMCs. The clonotype originates from a man aged 30-40 years in good health and CMV-seronegative. CDR3: CASSESFSYEQYF. CDR3 in DNA: TGTGCCAGCAGTGAGAGTTTCTCCTACGAGCAGTACTTC.